The rows below give T cell receptor beta chains drawn from one sample of a study of blood T cell repertoires in COVID-19. Measured with immunoSEQ multiplex PCR; TCRdb has only the in-frame clones, and not every one. The sample has some 89,000 clones; roughly 90% are singletons. Sequenced input: peripheral blood. The receptors were gathered from a man aged 50 to 60 with acute or convalescent COVID-19. Both conserved end residues are part of each CDR3. A D gene is named only where the DNA matches it firmly. Clone size is stated in some rows and not others, as once, few, many or a class when expanded.

size	V	D	J	DNA	CDR3
NA	TRBV2	NA	TRBJ2-7	TGTGCCAGCGGTCGACAGACCTTGTACGAGCAGTACTTC	CASGRQTLYEQYF
NA	TRBV2	TRBD2	TRBJ2-1	TGTGCCAGCAGACCCGGGACTAGCGGGACGGATAATGAGCAGTTCTTC	CASRPGTSGTDNEQFF
NA	TRBV4-1	TRBD1	TRBJ1-1	TGCGCCAGCAGCCAAGCTCCGGGACAGGTAGGCGCTGAAGCTTTCTTT	CASSQAPGQVGAEAFF
once	TRBV6-2/TRBV6-3	TRBD2	TRBJ2-2	TGTGCCAGCAGTTACCCCCTCGGGGGGGCGAGCACCGGGGAGCTGTTTTTT	CASSYPLGGASTGELFF
NA	TRBV5-1	NA	TRBJ1-4	TGCGCCAGCCGGGCAAAACCAGGGGAAGTTAATGAAAAACTGTTTTTT	CASRAKPGEVNEKLFF
NA	TRBV7-8	TRBD1	TRBJ2-5	TGTGCCAGCAGCTTGGACAGGGCAGGAGAGGCCCAGTACTTC	CASSLDRAGEAQYF
NA	TRBV7-2	TRBD2	TRBJ2-1	TGTGCCAGCAGCTTACTAGCGGGGGGGCCCAATGAGCAGTTCTTC	CASSLLAGGPNEQFF
NA	TRBV5-5	TRBD1	TRBJ1-5	TGTGCCAGCAGTTCAGACAGGGTAAATCAGCCCCAGCATTTT	CASSSDRVNQPQHF
few	TRBV20-1	TRBD1	TRBJ1-1	TGCAGTGCCCGGGGACAGGGGAGGGCTTTCTTT	CSARGQGRAFF
NA	TRBV3-1/TRBV3-2	NA	TRBJ2-1	TGTGCCAGCAGCCACGCGGGACGGTACAATGAGCAGTTCTTC	CASSHAGRYNEQFF
NA	TRBV6-5	NA	TRBJ1-3	TGTGCCAGCAGCCCGGTCTCCCCGGGGGACACCATATATTTT	CASSPVSPGDTIYF
NA	TRBV4-1	TRBD1	TRBJ1-4	TGCGCCAGCAGCCAAGGTATTTTAGGGACAGTAAATGAAAAACTGTTTTTT	CASSQGILGTVNEKLFF
NA	TRBV9	NA	TRBJ2-3	TGTGCCAGCACCAGAAGGAGTAGCCCTAGCACAGATACGCAGTATTTT	CASTRRSSPSTDTQYF
NA	TRBV13	NA	TRBJ2-6	TGTGCCAGCAGCCTTTACCTTACTGGCTCTGGGGCCAACGTCCTGACTTTC	CASSLYLTGSGANVLTF
few	TRBV7-2	NA	TRBJ2-1	TGTGCCAGCAGCACCGACTACTACAATGAGCAGTTCTTC	CASSTDYYNEQFF
NA	TRBV5-4	NA	TRBJ1-1	TGTGCCAGCAGCTTGGTTGCAGGAAAAGCTTTCTTT	CASSLVAGKAFF
NA	TRBV3-1/TRBV3-2	TRBD1	TRBJ2-6	TGTGCCAGCAGCCAAGAAAATTGGGGACAGGGAGACTCTGGGGCCAACGTCCTGACTTTC	CASSQENWGQGDSGANVLTF
NA	TRBV5-5	TRBD1	TRBJ1-3	TGTGCCAGCAGCCCGTATACAGGGGGTCCAGGAAACACCATATATTTT	CASSPYTGGPGNTIYF
NA	TRBV6-6	NA	TRBJ2-3	TGTGCCAGCAGTCCACTTAACAGGGATAGAATAACAGATACGCAGTATTTT	CASSPLNRDRITDTQYF
NA	TRBV11-2	TRBD2	TRBJ2-5	TGTGCCAGCAGCTCCATAACAGCGGGGGTTGAAGAGACCCAGTACTTC	CASSSITAGVEETQYF